This entry is about one T cell receptor (beta chain). Antigen specificity is unknown. In germline, CDR1 is LNHDA, CDR2 SQIVND (reference sequence). The CDR3 is made up of 15 amino acids. The V segment lost 6 bases and the J segment 3 bases; nucleotides outside the gene matches: 5. The entry originates in a study of T cell responses to AZD1222 COVID-19 vaccine. Study results and limitations: At study baseline, merely six AZD1222 recipients were seropositive.

Assay used: immunoSEQ multiplex PCR; TCRdb lists only in-frame clones, some missing. The profile shows some 150,000 clones, 70% to 90% of them singletons. The TCR originated in an adult in good health. This sequence joins TRBV19 and TRBJ2-3; 11 bases map to TRBD2. Material: peripheral blood, obtained on day 0 of AZD1222 vaccination. The CDR3 is CASRQGLAETDTQYF. CDR3 bases: TGTGCCAGTAGGCAGGGACTAGCGGAGACAGATACGCAGTATTTT.